This T cell receptor beta chain was captured by sequencing in a study of blood T cell repertoires in COVID-19. Across the whole study: COVID-19 samples collected from the United States, Italy and Spain covered acute and convalescent phases. T cells, B-cell-depleted T cells, or PBMCs supplied cDNA or gDNA.

How the authors handled the data: The assay estimated nucleated cells by amplifying reference gene primers. TCRdb's table, derived via immunoSEQ multiplex PCR, lists solely in-frame clones and lacks some. V and J calls and clone size come straight from that table; D and trimming were deduced from the DNA. The sample gives around 200,000 clones, roughly 84% of which show up once; roughly 3.2% is in the top ten. Before being deemed recovered, Cohort 3 donors had two negative PCRs, clearance, or symptom resolution. The V and J ends lost 10 bases and 1 base respectively, with 12 bases between them. The CDR3 runs 14 residues. CDR1 SGHNT and CDR2 YYREEE come from the germline V gene (reference sequence).

This clonotype was sampled from a woman in her 30s who had recovered from COVID-19. The gene calls are TRBV5-4 and TRBJ2-6; D is possibly TRBD1 (5 bases). Sequenced input: PBMCs or T cells enriched from blood (not recorded which). In DNA, the CDR3 is TGTGCCGGTATATCAGGGTCTGGGGCCAACGTCCTGACTTTC. Its translation is CAGISGSGANVLTF. The variable domain in full, completed from reference TRBV5-4 and TRBJ2-6, reads ETGVTQSPTHLIKTRGQQVTLRCSSQSGHNTVSWYQQALGQGPQFIFQYYREEENGRGNFPPRFSGLQFPNYSSELNVNALELDDSALYLCAGISGSGANVLTFGAGSRLTVL.